Listed below are T cell receptor beta chains from one sample, sequenced in a study of cytomegalovirus exposure and HLA in healthy donors. Here immunoSEQ multiplex PCR was the method, and the copy in TCRdb shows in-frame clones only, minus some. The sample yields 100,000 to 150,000 clones, about 88% seen once. The sequenced sample was PBMCs. The receptors come from a woman younger than 35 in good health and CMV-seronegative. Both conserved end residues are part of each CDR3. D genes are given only for firm matches. Only part of the rows carry a size: once, few, many, or a class if the clone is expanded.

CDR3aa,CDR3nt,v_gene,j_gene,len,d_gene,abundance
CASSFRGQMNTEAFF,TGTGCCAGCAGCTTTCGAGGACAGATGAACACTGAAGCTTTCTTT,TRBV11-2,TRBJ1-1,15,NA,NA
CASSQDAGTSYEQYF,TGTGCCAGCAGCCAAGATGCAGGTACCTCCTACGAGCAGTACTTC,TRBV4-2,TRBJ2-7,15,NA,medium-sized
CASSIRQGGNEKLFF,TGTGCCAGTAGTATCCGACAGGGAGGTAATGAAAAACTGTTTTTT,TRBV19,TRBJ1-4,15,TRBD1,NA
CASSETQTGTGLGGYTF,TGTGCCAGCAGCGAGACTCAGACCGGGACAGGTCTCGGGGGCTACACCTTC,TRBV9,TRBJ1-2,17,TRBD1,once
CASSLVPRGFGTGKEQYF,TGTGCCAGCAGCTTAGTACCTAGAGGGTTTGGGACTGGTAAAGAGCAGTACTTC,TRBV7-8,TRBJ2-7,18,NA,NA
CASSSSAGGEAFF,TGTGCCAGCAGCTCCTCAGCAGGAGGGGAGGCTTTCTTT,TRBV7-3,TRBJ1-1,13,NA,NA
CASRKEGQRTEAFF,TGTGCCAGCAGGAAGGAGGGTCAAAGGACTGAAGCTTTCTTT,TRBV6-6,TRBJ1-1,14,NA,NA
CAIGQAYGYTF,TGTGCCATCGGCCAGGCCTATGGCTACACCTTC,TRBV10-3,TRBJ1-2,11,NA,NA
CASSPGNTEAFF,TGTGCCAGCAGCCCGGGGAACACTGAAGCTTTCTTT,TRBV9,TRBJ1-1,12,NA,NA
CASSLTAGNEQFF,TGTGCCAGCAGTTTAACGGCCGGGAATGAGCAGTTCTTC,TRBV5-6,TRBJ2-1,13,NA,NA
CASSRTGGLPGTEAFF,TGTGCCAGTAGTCGGACAGGGGGTCTGCCGGGTACTGAAGCTTTCTTT,TRBV19,TRBJ1-1,16,TRBD1,NA
CASSYSSRVQPQHF,TGTGCCAGCAGTTACTCTAGCAGGGTTCAGCCCCAGCATTTT,TRBV6-5,TRBJ1-5,14,NA,NA
CATHSGEETQYF,TGCGCCACCCATAGCGGGGAGGAGACCCAGTACTTC,TRBV10-1,TRBJ2-5,12,TRBD2,NA
CASSITGNGAGELFF,TGTGCCAGTAGTATAACAGGGAATGGAGCCGGGGAGCTGTTTTTT,TRBV19,TRBJ2-2,15,NA,NA
CASTPGQGNTGELFF,TGTGCCAGCACCCCGGGACAGGGAAACACCGGGGAGCTGTTTTTT,TRBV27,TRBJ2-2,15,TRBD1,NA
CASRPLQGADYEQYF,TGTGCCAGTAGGCCTTTACAGGGGGCGGACTACGAGCAGTACTTC,TRBV19,TRBJ2-7,15,TRBD1,NA
CASIEGATNTEAFF,TGTGCCAGCATCGAGGGGGCGACGAACACTGAAGCTTTCTTT,TRBV6-5,TRBJ1-1,14,TRBD1,once
CASSVAGGYQETQYF,TGTGCCAGCAGCGTAGCGGGGGGCTACCAAGAGACCCAGTACTTC,TRBV9,TRBJ2-5,15,NA,NA
CASSYSGTVSFYEQYF,TGTGCCAGCAGTTACTCCGGGACAGTCTCCTTCTACGAGCAGTACTTC,TRBV6-5,TRBJ2-7,16,TRBD1,NA
CASSLGRAGEQYF,TGTGCCAGCAGCTTAGGCAGGGCCGGGGAGCAGTACTTC,TRBV7-6,TRBJ2-7,13,NA,few
CASSALDGAYGYTF,TGTGCCAGCAGCGCCCTCGATGGGGCCTATGGCTACACCTTC,TRBV13,TRBJ1-2,14,NA,NA
CASSYPGVNTEAFF,TGTGCCAGCAGTTACCCGGGGGTGAACACTGAAGCTTTCTTT,TRBV6-6,TRBJ1-1,14,NA,NA
CASRAGGNLQGDTQYF,TGTGCCAGCAGGGCGGGGGGAAATCTTCAGGGAGATACGCAGTATTTT,TRBV4-2,TRBJ2-3,16,TRBD2,NA
CASSLAPRLAGVSYNEQFF,TGTGCCAGCAGCTTAGCGCCCCGACTTGCGGGGGTTTCCTACAATGAGCAGTTCTTC,TRBV7-6,TRBJ2-1,19,TRBD2,NA
CASSRDGMNTEAFF,TGTGCCAGCTCGCGCGACGGGATGAACACTGAAGCTTTCTTT,TRBV18,TRBJ1-1,14,NA,NA
CASSLISGYGTGELFF,TGTGCCAGCAGCTTAATTTCCGGGTACGGGACCGGGGAGCTGTTTTTT,TRBV7-3,TRBJ2-2,16,NA,NA
CASSSGAVMNTEAFF,TGCGCCAGCAGCTCTGGCGCGGTGATGAACACTGAAGCTTTCTTT,TRBV5-1,TRBJ1-1,15,NA,NA